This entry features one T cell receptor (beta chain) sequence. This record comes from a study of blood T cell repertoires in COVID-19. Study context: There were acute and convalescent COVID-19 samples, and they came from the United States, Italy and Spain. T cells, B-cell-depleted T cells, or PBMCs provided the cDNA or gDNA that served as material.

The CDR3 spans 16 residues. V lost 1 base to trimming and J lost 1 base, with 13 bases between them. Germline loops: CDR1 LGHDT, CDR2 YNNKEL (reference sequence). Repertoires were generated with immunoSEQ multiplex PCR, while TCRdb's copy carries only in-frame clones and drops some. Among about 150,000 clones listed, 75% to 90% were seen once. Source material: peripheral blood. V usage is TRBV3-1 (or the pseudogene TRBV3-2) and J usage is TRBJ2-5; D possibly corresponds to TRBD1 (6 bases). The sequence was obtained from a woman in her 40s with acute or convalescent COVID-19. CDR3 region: CASSQVQDSTQETQYF. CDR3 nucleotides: TGTGCCAGCAGCCAAGTTCAGGACAGCACCCAAGAGACCCAGTACTTC.